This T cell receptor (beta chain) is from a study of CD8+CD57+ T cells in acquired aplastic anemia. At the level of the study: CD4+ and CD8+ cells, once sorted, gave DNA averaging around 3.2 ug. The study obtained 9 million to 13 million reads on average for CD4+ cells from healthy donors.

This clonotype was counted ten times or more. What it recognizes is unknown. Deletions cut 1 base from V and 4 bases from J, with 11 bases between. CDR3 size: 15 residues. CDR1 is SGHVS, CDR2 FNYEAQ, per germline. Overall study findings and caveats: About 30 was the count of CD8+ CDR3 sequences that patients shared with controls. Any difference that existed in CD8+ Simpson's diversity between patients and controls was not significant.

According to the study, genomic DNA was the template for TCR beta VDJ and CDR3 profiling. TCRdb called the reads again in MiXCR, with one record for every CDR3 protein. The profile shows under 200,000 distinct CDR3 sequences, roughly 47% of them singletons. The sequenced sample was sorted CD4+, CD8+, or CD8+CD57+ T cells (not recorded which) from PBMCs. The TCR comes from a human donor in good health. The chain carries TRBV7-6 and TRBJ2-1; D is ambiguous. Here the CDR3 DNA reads TGTGCCAGCAGCTTAGATCGGCGGCGGTACAATGAGCAGTTCTTC. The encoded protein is CASSLDRRRYNEQFF. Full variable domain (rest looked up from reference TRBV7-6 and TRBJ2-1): GAGVSQSPRYKVTKRGQDVALRCDPISGHVSLYWYRQALGQGPEFLTYFNYEAQQDKSGLPNDRFSAERPEGSISTLTIQRTEQRDSAMYRCASSLDRRRYNEQFFGPGTRLTVL.